This TCR beta chain stems from a study of response to subunit inactivated influenza vaccine listed by TCRdb under 2018. Study-level background: The study used deep quantitative T cell receptor repertoire profiling to track responses to a trivalent subunit inactivated influenza vaccine.

Concerning this clonotype itself: Which antigen it targets is not known. No qualities accompany the bases; no much larger clone lies one base away.

Receptors were amplified or captured by RT-PCR. TCRdb shows the sequencer as Illumina HiSeq 2500. In-frame beta chains were kept once TCRdb had trimmed the public reads at Q25 with fastp and called clones with MiXCR. One record per CDR3 amino acid sequence lists the most common genes and DNA. The sample table contains roughly 760,000 distinct CDR3 sequences; only one count was recorded for roughly 20% of them. The top ten clonotypes cover approximately 10% of the sample. Here is what the overall study found, with its caveats: The authors proposed that each seasonal influenza vaccination may bring in only a limited number of new T cells.

The cysteine opens and the phenylalanine closes a CDR3 of 15 amino acids. The retained sequence is limited to the CDR3, 45 bases, with the frame set at the first base. Deletion took 5 bases off V and 1 base off J, with a span of 14 bases between the germline ends. Sequences SGHAT (CDR1) and FQNNGV (CDR2) are obtained from the germline V gene. The sample was PBMCs from blood, taken 5 days after vaccination. The chain is assembled from TRBV11-2 and TRBJ1-1; a confident D gene designation cannot be given. The TCR comes from a man between 50 and 59 years old who received an inactivated influenza vaccine. Donor details come from another sample of the same person, matched by shared clones. The CDR3: CASSPKVTSNTEAFF. The nucleotide sequence reads TGTGCCAGCAGCCCCAAGGTAACCTCGAACACTGAAGCTTTCTTT.